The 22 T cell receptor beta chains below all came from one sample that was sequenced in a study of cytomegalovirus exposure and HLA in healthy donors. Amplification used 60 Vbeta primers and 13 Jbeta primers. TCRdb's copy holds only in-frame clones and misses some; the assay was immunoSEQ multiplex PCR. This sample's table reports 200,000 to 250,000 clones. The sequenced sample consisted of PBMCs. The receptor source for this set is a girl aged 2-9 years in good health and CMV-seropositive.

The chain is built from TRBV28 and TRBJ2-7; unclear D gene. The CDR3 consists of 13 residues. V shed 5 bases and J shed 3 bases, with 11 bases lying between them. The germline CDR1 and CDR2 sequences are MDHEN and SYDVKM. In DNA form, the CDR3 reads TGTGCCAGCAGTAGCCTTACCCTCTACGAGCAGTACTTC. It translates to CASSSLTLYEQYF. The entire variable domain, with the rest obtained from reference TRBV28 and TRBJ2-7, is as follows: DVKVTQSSRYLVKRTGEKVFLECVQDMDHENMFWYRQDPGLGLRLIYFSYDVKMKEKGDIPEGYSVSREKKERFSLILESASTNQTSMYLCASSSLTLYEQYFGPGTRLTVT.

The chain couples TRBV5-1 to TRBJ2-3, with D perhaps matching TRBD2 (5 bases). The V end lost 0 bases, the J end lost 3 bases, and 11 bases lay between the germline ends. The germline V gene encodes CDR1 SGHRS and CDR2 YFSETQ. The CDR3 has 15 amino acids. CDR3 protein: CASSLVRAETDTQYF. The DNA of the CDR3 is TGCGCCAGCAGCTTGGTCAGAGCGGAGACAGATACGCAGTATTTT.

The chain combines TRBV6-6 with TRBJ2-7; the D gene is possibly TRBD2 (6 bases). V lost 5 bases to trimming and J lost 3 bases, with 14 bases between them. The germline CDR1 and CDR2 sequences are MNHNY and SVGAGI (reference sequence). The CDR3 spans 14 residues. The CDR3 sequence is CASSPGGKGYEQYF. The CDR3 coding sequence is TGTGCCAGCAGTCCTGGGGGGAAGGGCTACGAGCAGTACTTC.

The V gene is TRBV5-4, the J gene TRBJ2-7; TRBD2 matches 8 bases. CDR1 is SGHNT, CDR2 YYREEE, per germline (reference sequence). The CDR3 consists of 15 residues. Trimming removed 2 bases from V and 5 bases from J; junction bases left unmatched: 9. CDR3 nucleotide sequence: TGTGCCAGCAGCTTTTCCGTGGGACTAGGGGACGAGCAGTACTTC. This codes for CASSFSVGLGDEQYF.

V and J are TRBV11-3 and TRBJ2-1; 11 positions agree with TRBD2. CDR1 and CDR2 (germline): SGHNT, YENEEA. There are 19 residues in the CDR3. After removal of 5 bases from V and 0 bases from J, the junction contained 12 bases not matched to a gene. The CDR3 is CASSPGLTSGSFSYNEQFF. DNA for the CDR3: TGTGCCAGCAGCCCGGGTCTTACTAGCGGGAGTTTCTCCTACAATGAGCAGTTCTTC.

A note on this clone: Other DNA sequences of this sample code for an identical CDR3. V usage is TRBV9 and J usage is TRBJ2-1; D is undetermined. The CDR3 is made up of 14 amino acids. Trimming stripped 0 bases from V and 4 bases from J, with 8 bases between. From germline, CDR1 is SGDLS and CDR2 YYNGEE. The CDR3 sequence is CASSVEAGYNEQFF. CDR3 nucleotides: TGTGCCAGCAGCGTAGAGGCAGGATACAATGAGCAGTTCTTC. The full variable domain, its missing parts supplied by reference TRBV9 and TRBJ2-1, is DSGVTQTPKHLITATGQRVTLRCSPRSGDLSVYWYQQSLDQGLQFLIQYYNGEERAKGNILERFSAQQFPDLHSELNLSSLELGDSALYFCASSVEAGYNEQFFGPGTRLTVL.

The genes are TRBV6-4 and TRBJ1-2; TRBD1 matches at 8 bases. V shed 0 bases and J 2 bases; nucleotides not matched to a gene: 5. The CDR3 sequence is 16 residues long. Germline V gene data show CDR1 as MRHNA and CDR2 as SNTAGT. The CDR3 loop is CASSDSSDRVNYGYTF. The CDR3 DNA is TGTGCCAGCAGTGACTCATCGGACAGGGTAAACTATGGCTACACCTTC.

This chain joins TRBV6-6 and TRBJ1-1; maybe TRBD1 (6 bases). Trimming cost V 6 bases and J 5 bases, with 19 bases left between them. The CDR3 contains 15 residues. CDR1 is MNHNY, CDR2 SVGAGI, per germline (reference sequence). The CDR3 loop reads CASSRRGGVWTEAFF. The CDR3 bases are TGTGCCAGCAGCCGACGAGGGGGGGTTTGGACTGAAGCTTTCTTT.

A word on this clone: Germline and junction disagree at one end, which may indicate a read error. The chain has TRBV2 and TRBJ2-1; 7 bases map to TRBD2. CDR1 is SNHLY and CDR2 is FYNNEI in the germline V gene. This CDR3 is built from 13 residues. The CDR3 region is CASSEGGVNDQFF. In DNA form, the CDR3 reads TGTGCCAGCAGTGAGGGAGGGGTAAATGATCAGTTCTTC.

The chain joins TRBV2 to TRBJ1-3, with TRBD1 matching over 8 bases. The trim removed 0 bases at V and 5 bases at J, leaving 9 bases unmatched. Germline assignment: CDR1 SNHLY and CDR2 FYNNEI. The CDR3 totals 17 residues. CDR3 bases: TGTGCCAGCAGTGAAGCGGTCGGCCAGGGGGCTCGAAACACCATATATTTT. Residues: CASSEAVGQGARNTIYF.

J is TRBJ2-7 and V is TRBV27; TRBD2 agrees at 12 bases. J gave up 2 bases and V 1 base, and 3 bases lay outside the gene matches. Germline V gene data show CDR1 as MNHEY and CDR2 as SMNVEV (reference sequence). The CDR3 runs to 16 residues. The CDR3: CASSLLRTSGTYEQYF. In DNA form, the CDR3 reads TGTGCCAGCAGTTTATTGAGGACTAGCGGGACCTACGAGCAGTACTTC.

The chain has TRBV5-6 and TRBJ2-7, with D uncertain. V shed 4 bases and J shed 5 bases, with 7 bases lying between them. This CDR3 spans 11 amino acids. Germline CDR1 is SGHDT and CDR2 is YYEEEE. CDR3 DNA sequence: TGTGCCAGCAGCCGAGCCAACGAGCAGTACTTC. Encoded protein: CASSRANEQYF.

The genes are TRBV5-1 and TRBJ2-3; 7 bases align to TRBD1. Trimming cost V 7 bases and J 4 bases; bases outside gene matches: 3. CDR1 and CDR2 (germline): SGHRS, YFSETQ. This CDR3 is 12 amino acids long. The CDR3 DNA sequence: TGCGCCAGCGCTCAGGGGGCAGATACGCAGTATTTT. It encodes CASAQGADTQYF. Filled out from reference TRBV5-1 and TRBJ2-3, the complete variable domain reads KAGVTQTPRYLIKTRGQQVTLSCSPISGHRSVSWYQQTPGQGLQFLFEYFSETQRNKGNFPGRFSGRQFSNSRSEMNVSTLELGDSALYLCASAQGADTQYFGPGTRLTVL.

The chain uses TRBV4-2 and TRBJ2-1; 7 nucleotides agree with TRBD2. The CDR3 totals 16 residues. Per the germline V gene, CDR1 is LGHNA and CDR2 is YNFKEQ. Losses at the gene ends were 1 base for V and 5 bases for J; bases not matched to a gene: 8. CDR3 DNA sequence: TGTGCCAGCAGCCAAGCAGTCCGCGGGAGAGACAATGAGCAGTTCTTC. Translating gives CASSQAVRGRDNEQFF.

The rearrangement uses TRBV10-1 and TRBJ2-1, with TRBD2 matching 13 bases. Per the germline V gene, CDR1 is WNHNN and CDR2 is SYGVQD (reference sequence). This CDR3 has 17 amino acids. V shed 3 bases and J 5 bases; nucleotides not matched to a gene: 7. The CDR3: CASSEGLAGDRNNEQFF. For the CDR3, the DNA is TGCGCCAGCAGTGAAGGACTAGCGGGAGACAGAAACAATGAGCAGTTCTTC.

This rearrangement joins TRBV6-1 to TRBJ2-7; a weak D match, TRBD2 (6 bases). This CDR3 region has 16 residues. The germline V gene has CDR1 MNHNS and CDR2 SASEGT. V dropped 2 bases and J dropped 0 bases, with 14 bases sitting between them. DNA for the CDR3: TGTGCCAGCAGTGAAAGCGGGTCGCGATACTCCTACGAGCAGTACTTC. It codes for CASSESGSRYSYEQYF.

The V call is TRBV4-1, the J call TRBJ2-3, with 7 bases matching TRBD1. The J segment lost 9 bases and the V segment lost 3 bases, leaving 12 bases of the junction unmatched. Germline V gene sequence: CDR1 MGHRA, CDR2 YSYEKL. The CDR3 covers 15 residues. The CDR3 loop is CASSHYSDRDQTQYF. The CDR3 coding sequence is TGCGCCAGCAGCCATTACTCAGACAGGGACCAGACGCAGTATTTT.

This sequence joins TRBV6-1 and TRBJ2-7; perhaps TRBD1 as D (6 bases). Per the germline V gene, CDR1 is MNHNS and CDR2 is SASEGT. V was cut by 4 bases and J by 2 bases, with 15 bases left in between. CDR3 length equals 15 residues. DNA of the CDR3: TGTGCCAGCAGTGTGTTAAGGGACATCACCTACGAGCAGTACTTC. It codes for CASSVLRDITYEQYF.

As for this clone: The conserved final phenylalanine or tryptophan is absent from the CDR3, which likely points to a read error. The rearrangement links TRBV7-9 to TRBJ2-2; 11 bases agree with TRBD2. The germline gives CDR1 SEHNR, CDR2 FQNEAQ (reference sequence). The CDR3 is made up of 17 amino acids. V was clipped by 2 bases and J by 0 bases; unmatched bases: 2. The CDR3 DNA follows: TGTGCCAGCAGCTTACCTAGCGGGAGGACGAACACCGGGGAGCTGTTTTCT. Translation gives CASSLPSGRTNTGELFS.

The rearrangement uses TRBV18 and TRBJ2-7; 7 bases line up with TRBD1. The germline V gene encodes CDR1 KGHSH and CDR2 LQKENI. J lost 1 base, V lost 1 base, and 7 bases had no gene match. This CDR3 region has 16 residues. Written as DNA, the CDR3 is TGTGCCAGCTCACCACAGGGGGCTATTAAGTCCTACGAGCAGTACTTC. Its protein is CASSPQGAIKSYEQYF.

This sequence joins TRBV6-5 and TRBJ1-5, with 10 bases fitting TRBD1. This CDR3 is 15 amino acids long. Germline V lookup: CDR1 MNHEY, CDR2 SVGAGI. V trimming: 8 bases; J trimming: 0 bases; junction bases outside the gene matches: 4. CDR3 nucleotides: TGTGCCAGCCTGACAGGGGGCTTTAGCAATCAGCCCCAGCATTTT. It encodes CASLTGGFSNQPQHF.

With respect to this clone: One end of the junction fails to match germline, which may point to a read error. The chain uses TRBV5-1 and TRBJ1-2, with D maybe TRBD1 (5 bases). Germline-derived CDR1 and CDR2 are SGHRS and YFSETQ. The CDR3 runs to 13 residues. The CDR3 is CARSLAGGGGYTF. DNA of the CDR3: TGCGCCCGCAGCTTGGCAGGCGGGGGTGGCTACACCTTC.